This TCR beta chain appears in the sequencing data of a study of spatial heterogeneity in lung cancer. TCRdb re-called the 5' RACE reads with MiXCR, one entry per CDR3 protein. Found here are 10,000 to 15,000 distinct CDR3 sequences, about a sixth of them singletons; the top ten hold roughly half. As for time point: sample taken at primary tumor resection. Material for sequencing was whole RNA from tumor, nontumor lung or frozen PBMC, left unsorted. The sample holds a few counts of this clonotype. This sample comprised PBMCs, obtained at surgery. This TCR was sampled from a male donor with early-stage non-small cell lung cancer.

The CDR3 DNA is TGTGCCAGCAGTTTCCTCAACCCGGGACAGGGAACGTTCTTC. It is translated as CASSFLNPGQGTFF. The V and J genes are TRBV27 and TRBJ2-1, with 9 positions matching TRBD1. The CDR3 contains 14 residues. Germline lookup yields CDR1 MNHEY and CDR2 SMNVEV (reference sequence). V was clipped by 3 bases and J by 15 bases; unmatched bases: 12.